This T cell receptor beta chain is from a study of technical replicates of blood from a few donors. TCRdb's copy holds only in-frame clones and misses some; the assay was immunoSEQ multiplex PCR. The table shows around 75,000 clones, with 75% to 95% occurring only once. CDR1 is KGHSH, CDR2 LQKENI, per germline. CDR3 length: 17 residues. Trimming stripped 5 bases from V and 1 base from J, with 20 bases between. The source material was T cells isolated from PBMCs. The V and J genes are TRBV18 and TRBJ1-1, with D perhaps TRBD1 (6 bases). The TCR originated in a human donor in good health. The CDR3 DNA is TGTGCCAGCTCATCTTATACAGGGAGGGGGGCGAACACTGAAGCTTTCTTT. It specifies CASSSYTGRGANTEAFF. Looking up the rest from reference TRBV18 and TRBJ1-1 gives the full variable domain: NAGVMQNPRHLVRRRGQEARLRCSPMKGHSHVYWYRQLPEEGLKFMVYLQKENIIDESGMPKERFSAEFPKEGPSILRIQQVVRGDSAAYFCASSSYTGRGANTEAFFGQGTRLTVV.